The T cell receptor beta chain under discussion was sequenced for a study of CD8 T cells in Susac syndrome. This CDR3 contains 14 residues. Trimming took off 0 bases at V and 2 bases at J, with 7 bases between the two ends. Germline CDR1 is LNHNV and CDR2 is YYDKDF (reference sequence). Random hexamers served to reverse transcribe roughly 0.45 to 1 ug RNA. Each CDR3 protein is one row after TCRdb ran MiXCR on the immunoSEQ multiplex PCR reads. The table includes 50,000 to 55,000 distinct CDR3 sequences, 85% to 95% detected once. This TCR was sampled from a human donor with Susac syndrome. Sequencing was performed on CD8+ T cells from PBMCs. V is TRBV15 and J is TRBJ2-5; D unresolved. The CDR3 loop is CATSRDWQQETQYF. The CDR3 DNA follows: TGTGCCACCAGCAGAGATTGGCAGCAAGAGACCCAGTACTTC.